This T cell receptor beta chain is from a study of T cell repertoires in cytomegalovirus infection. Study-wide results and caveats: Dominant in the ex vivo response were TCR beta clonotypes restricted by HLA-C and specific for CMV.

This clonotype was counted at least ten times. What it binds is not known. TCRdb re-called the reads through MiXCR, storing one row per CDR3 protein. The data hold 560,000 or so distinct CDR3 sequences, with more than 15% observed a single time. Sequenced material: CD8+ T cells from PBMCs. This TCR derives from a human donor in good health (CMV status not recorded). Some clones in this sample may be carry-over from other donors' samples.

The CDR3 protein is CASSHQGWYTEAFF. In DNA form, the CDR3 reads TGTGCCAGCAGTCACCAGGGGTGGTACACTGAAGCTTTCTTT. The rearrangement uses TRBV27 and TRBJ1-1, with TRBD1 as a possible D gene (6 bases). The germline V gene encodes CDR1 MNHEY and CDR2 SMNVEV (reference sequence). The CDR3 has 14 amino acids. V was shortened by 5 bases and J by 3 bases, with 13 bases between the two germline ends.